This T cell receptor beta chain was recorded in a study of blood T cell repertoires in COVID-19. In terms of age and location, participants ranged from roughly 18 to 90 years and lived in around 22 US areas. The V gene end was trimmed by 5 bases and the J gene end by 6 bases; junction bases not matched to a gene: 13. The CDR3 loop spans 15 amino acids. Per germline, CDR1 LNHDA and CDR2 SQIVND (reference sequence). Using immunoSEQ multiplex PCR, the repertoire was profiled, and TCRdb retains in-frame clones only, with some absent. The sample includes 270,000 or so clones, about 88% of them seen just once.

This receptor was taken from a woman between 45 and 65 years old who had been exposed to COVID-19. The chain links TRBV19 to TRBJ2-7, with 7 positions matching TRBD2. The sample was PBMCs or T cells enriched from blood (not recorded which). The CDR3 here is CASSVSGGRLGEQYF. The CDR3 DNA is TGTGCCAGTAGTGTTTCGGGAGGCCGATTGGGCGAGCAGTACTTC.